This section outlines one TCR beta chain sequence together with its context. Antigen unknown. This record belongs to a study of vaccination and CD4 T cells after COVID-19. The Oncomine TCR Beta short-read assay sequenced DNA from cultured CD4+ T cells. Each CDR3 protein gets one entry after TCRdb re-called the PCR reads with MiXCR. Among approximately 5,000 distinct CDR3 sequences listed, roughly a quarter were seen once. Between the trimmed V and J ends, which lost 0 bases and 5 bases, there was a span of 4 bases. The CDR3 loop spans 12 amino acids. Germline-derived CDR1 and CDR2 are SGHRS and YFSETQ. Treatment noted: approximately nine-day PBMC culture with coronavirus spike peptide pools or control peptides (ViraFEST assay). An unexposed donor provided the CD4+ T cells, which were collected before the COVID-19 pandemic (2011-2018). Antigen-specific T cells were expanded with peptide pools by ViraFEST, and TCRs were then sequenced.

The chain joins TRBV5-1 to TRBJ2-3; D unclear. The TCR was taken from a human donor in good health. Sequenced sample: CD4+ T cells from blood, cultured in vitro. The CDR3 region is CASSLEGDTQYF. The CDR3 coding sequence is TGCGCCAGCAGCTTGGAAGGAGATACGCAGTATTTT.